The present TCR beta chain was sequenced within a study of blood T cell repertoires in COVID-19. Per germline, CDR1 LNHDA and CDR2 SQIVND (reference sequence). This CDR3 has 14 amino acids. Trimming took off 3 bases at V and 5 bases at J, with 11 bases between the two ends. TCRdb's copy holds only in-frame clones and misses some; the assay was immunoSEQ multiplex PCR. Of about 520,000 clones listed, around 85% are singletons. Source material: peripheral blood. The chain recombines TRBV19 with TRBJ2-1, with a possible D match to TRBD2 (6 bases). This TCR derives from a human donor in a cohort sampled during active COVID-19. CDR3 in amino acids: CASSMGGRHNEQFF. The DNA of the CDR3 is TGTGCCAGTAGTATGGGAGGACGCCACAATGAGCAGTTCTTC.